The 7 T cell receptor beta chains given below trace back to one sample, sequenced in a study of blood T cell repertoires in COVID-19. Data came from immunoSEQ multiplex PCR; TCRdb stores just in-frame clones and leaves some out. The sample has about 330,000 clones; roughly 90% are singletons. Sample: peripheral blood. The origin of the receptors is a man between 18 and 29 years old who had recovered from COVID-19.

The V call is TRBV9, the J call TRBJ2-1, with D uncertain. The CDR3 length is 15 residues. Germline V gene data show CDR1 as SGDLS and CDR2 as YYNGEE. V was pared by 0 bases and J by 5 bases, with 12 bases between. CDR3 in amino acids: CASSVASAVDNEQFF. The CDR3 DNA is TGTGCCAGCAGCGTAGCCAGCGCGGTCGACAATGAGCAGTTCTTC.

J is TRBJ1-1 and V is TRBV19; 9 nucleotides align to TRBD1. V was pared by 4 bases and J by 6 bases, with 9 bases of the junction left unmatched. The CDR3 covers 15 residues. Germline CDR1 LNHDA, CDR2 SQIVND (reference sequence). This chain's CDR3 is CASSTMTGGISEAFF. In DNA, the CDR3 is TGTGCCAGTAGTACCATGACAGGGGGTATATCTGAAGCTTTCTTT. The full variable domain, rest sourced from reference TRBV19 and TRBJ1-1, is DGGITQSPKYLFRKEGQNVTLSCEQNLNHDAMYWYRQDPGQGLRLIYYSQIVNDFQKGDIAEGYSVSREKKESFPLTVTSAQKNPTAFYLCASSTMTGGISEAFFGQGTRLTVV.

The chain recombines TRBV9 with TRBJ2-3, with TRBD2 matching over 7 bases. CDR1 and CDR2 (germline): SGDLS, YYNGEE. The CDR3 is 17 amino acids. V was pared by 4 bases and J by 1 base, with 12 bases of the junction left unmatched. CDR3 amino acids: CASSPSWGGGGTDTQYF. In nucleotides, the CDR3 is TGTGCCAGCAGCCCCAGCTGGGGGGGAGGGGGCACAGATACGCAGTATTTT.

The J gene is TRBJ2-7, the V gene TRBV15; TRBD2 matches at 7 bases. CDR1 LNHNV and CDR2 YYDKDF come from the germline V gene (reference sequence). J gave up 6 bases and V 5 bases, and 4 bases lay outside the gene matches. This CDR3 has 12 residues. CDR3: CATSGTGGEQYF. CDR3 in DNA: TGTGCCACCAGCGGTACGGGAGGCGAGCAGTACTTC.

This chain connects TRBV5-1 to TRBJ2-1; no reliable D call. CDR3 length equals 16 residues. Looked up from germline, CDR1 is SGHRS and CDR2 is YFSETQ. V shed 4 bases and J shed 0 bases, with 14 bases lying between them. CDR3 loop: CASSPPQADSYNEQFF. In DNA form, the CDR3 reads TGCGCCAGCAGCCCCCCCCAAGCCGACTCCTACAATGAGCAGTTCTTC. Based on the CDR3 plus reference TRBV5-1 and TRBJ2-1, the full variable domain is KAGVTQTPRYLIKTRGQQVTLSCSPISGHRSVSWYQQTPGQGLQFLFEYFSETQRNKGNFPGRFSGRQFSNSRSEMNVSTLELGDSALYLCASSPPQADSYNEQFFGPGTRLTVL.

This clone was seen a single time. The J gene is TRBJ1-2, the V gene TRBV25-1; D perhaps matches TRBD1 (6 bases). CDR1 and CDR2 from the germline V gene are MGHDK and SYGVNS. Trimming stripped 1 base from V and 8 bases from J, with 11 bases between. This CDR3 spans 13 amino acids. CDR3 region: CASSEFTGLGYTF. CDR3 coding DNA: TGTGCCAGCAGTGAATTCACAGGGCTAGGCTACACCTTC.

J is TRBJ1-4 and V is TRBV19; possibly TRBD1 for D (6 bases). The CDR3 contains 14 residues. V was pared by 4 bases and J by 4 bases, with 10 bases between. Germline loops: CDR1 LNHDA, CDR2 SQIVND (reference sequence). CDR3 amino acids: CASSKRQDNEKLFF. The CDR3 coding sequence is TGTGCCAGTAGTAAGCGACAGGATAATGAAAAACTGTTTTTT.